The clone carrying this TCR beta chain was seen more than once but under ten times. As yet, its antigen is unknown. The data are from a study of beta chain features in type 1 diabetes. Points from the study as a whole: Type 1 diabetes patients had TCRB CDR3s that were shorter (moderately but significantly so) in all four CD4+ subsets. The similarity of naive, central memory and Treg TCRB repertoires appeared greater among patients than among healthy donors. The cDNA sequencing approach could over-represent high-TCR-expressing cells.

V shed 3 bases and J shed 6 bases, with 4 bases lying between them. The CDR3 is 10 residues long. Germline CDR1 is GTSNPN and CDR2 is SVGIG (reference sequence). The investigators reverse transcribed all of the isolated RNA, so they sequenced expressed TCRB transcripts. Only in-frame clones appear in the TCRdb table, and some are missing; sequencing was by immunoSEQ multiplex PCR. The sample consists of under 150,000 clones, around a sixth of them appearing once. The specimen sequenced was central memory CD4+ T cells from blood. The J gene is TRBJ2-3, the V gene TRBV30, with no clear D. The TCR comes from a man in his late teens or twenties with type 1 diabetes. DNA for the CDR3: TGTGCCTGGAGGAGTGATACGCAGTATTTT. It codes for CAWRSDTQYF.